These 5 T cell receptor beta chains came from one sample sequenced in a study of T cells after yellow fever vaccination. TCRdb ran MiXCR on the 5' RACE reads and lists one entry per CDR3 protein. The data show 620,000 or so distinct CDR3 sequences, about a sixth seen once. Material: PBMCs, obtained about 5 days after the first yellow fever vaccination. Source of these receptors: a man younger than 35 who received the YFV17D yellow fever vaccine.

The rearrangement uses TRBV18 and TRBJ2-5; 7 bases map to TRBD1. CDR3 length: 13 residues. Germline lookup yields CDR1 KGHSH and CDR2 LQKENI. With 6 bases clipped from V and 5 bases from J, the junction kept 6 bases outside the gene matches. The CDR3 is CASSSDRFETQYF. Here the CDR3 DNA reads TGTGCCAGCTCTTCGGACAGGTTTGAGACCCAGTACTTC.

This clonotype was picked up a small number of times. The V gene is TRBV12-3 or TRBV12-4, the J gene TRBJ2-2; D may be TRBD2 (5 bases). This CDR3 has 12 amino acids. V was cut by 8 bases and J by 1 base, with 5 bases left in between. Here the CDR3 reads CASGGNTGELFF. The CDR3 DNA reads as TGTGCCAGCGGAGGGAACACCGGGGAGCTGTTTTTT.

The rearrangement links TRBV7-2 to TRBJ2-1; D is unresolved. V gave up 5 bases and J gave up 6 bases, with 11 bases separating them. This CDR3 has 13 residues. Germline-derived CDR1 and CDR2 are SGHTA and FQGNSA. CDR3 sequence reads: CASSLTLGNEQFF. The CDR3 DNA reads TGTGCCAGCAGCCTAACCCTAGGCAATGAGCAGTTCTTC.

The V call is TRBV4-3, the J call TRBJ1-4; no clear D gene. Trimming took 4 bases from V and 4 from J, leaving 16 bases between them. The CDR3 length is 16 residues. The germline gives CDR1 LGHNA, CDR2 YSLEER. As DNA, the CDR3 is TGCGCCAGCAGCCCAGAAGGACGGGTCAATAATGAAAAACTGTTTTTT. This codes for CASSPEGRVNNEKLFF.

In this sample, this clonotype turned up a few times. The chain couples TRBV11-1 to TRBJ2-3; TRBD2 matches at 12 bases. The V gene's germline CDR1 is SGHAT and CDR2 FQDESV (reference sequence). V gave up 3 bases and J gave up 4 bases; unmatched junction bases: 14. CDR3 size: 19 residues. For the CDR3, the DNA is TGTGCCAGCAGCTTTCTTAGGAGACTAGCGGGGGTCGGCGCAGATACGCAGTATTTT. It yields the protein CASSFLRRLAGVGADTQYF.